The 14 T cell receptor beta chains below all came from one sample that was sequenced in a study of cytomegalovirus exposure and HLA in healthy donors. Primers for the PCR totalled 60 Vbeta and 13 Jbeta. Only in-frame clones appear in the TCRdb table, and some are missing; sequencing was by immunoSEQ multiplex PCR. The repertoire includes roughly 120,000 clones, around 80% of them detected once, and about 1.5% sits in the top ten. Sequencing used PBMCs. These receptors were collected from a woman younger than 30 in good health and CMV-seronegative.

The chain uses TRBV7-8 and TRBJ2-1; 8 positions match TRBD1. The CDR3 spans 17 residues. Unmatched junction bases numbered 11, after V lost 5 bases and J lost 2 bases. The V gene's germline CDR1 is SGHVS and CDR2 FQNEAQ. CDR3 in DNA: TGTGCCAGCAGCAGACAGGGGCCCACCTCAGCCTACAATGAGCAGTTCTTC. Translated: CASSRQGPTSAYNEQFF.

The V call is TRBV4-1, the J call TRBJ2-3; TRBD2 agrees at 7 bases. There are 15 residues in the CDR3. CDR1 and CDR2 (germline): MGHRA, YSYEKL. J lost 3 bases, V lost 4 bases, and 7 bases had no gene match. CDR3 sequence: CASSLQGRETDTQYF. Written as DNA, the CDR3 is TGCGCCAGCAGCCTCCAAGGGAGGGAGACAGATACGCAGTATTTT.

Here the CDR3 reads CASSTEEGQPQHF. For the CDR3, the DNA is TGTGCCAGCAGTACGGAGGAGGGTCAGCCCCAGCATTTT. The chain joins TRBV6-4 to TRBJ1-5; D is ambiguous. The V gene's germline CDR1 is MRHNA and CDR2 SNTAGT. V was trimmed by 5 bases and J by 6 bases, leaving 11 bases between them. The CDR3 runs 13 residues.

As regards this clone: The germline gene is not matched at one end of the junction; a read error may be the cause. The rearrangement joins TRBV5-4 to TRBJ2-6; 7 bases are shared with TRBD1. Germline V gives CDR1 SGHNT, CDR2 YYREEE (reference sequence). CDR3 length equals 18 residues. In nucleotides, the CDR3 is TGTGCCAGCAGCTTGGTGACAGGGACCTTCTCTGGGGCCAACGGCCTGACTTTC. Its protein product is CASSLVTGTFSGANGLTF.

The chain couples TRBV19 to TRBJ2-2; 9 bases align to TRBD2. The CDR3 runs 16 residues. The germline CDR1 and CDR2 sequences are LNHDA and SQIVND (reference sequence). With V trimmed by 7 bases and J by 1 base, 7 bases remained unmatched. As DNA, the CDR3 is TGTGCCAGTAACGAGCGGGAGGACTGGAACACCGGGGAGCTGTTTTTT. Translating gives CASNEREDWNTGELFF.

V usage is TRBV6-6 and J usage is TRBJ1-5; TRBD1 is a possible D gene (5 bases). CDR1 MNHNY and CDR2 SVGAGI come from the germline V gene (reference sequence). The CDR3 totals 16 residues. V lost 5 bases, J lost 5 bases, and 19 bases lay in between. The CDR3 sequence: CASSHGGIRGDQPQHF. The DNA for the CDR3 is TGTGCCAGCAGTCACGGGGGAATTCGGGGTGATCAGCCCCAGCATTTT.

In DNA, the CDR3 is TGTGCCAGCAGCCATAACAGGACAGAAGCCGGGATCACTGAAGCTTTCTTT. Translation gives CASSHNRTEAGITEAFF. The gene calls are TRBV21-1 and TRBJ1-1; the table calls TRBD1, which could not be checked here. TRBV21-1 is a recognized pseudogene. The CDR3 loop spans 17 amino acids.

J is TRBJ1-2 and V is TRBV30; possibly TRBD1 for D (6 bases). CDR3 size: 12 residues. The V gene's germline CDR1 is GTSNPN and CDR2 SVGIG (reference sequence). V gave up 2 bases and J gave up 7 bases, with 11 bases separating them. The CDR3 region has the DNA TGTGCCTGGAGTCAGGGGTCCTTTGGCTACACCTTC. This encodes CAWSQGSFGYTF.

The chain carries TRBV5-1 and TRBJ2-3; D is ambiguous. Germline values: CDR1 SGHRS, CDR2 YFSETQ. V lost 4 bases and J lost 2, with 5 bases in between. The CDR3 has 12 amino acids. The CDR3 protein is CASSPYTDTQYF. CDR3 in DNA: TGCGCCAGCAGCCCTTACACAGATACGCAGTATTTT.

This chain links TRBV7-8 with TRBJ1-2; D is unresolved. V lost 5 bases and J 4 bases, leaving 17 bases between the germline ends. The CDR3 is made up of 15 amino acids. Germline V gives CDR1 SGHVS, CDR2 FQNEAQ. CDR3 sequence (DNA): TGTGCCAGCAGCCCATTGTCCGGGTCAAGCTATGGCTACACCTTC. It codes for CASSPLSGSSYGYTF.

CDR3 sequence reads: CASRDRELGSPLHF. The CDR3 DNA sequence: TGTGCCAGCAGGGACCGGGAACTCGGTTCACCCCTCCACTTT. J is TRBJ1-6 and V is TRBV2; unclear D gene. This CDR3 has 14 amino acids. Germline V gives CDR1 SNHLY, CDR2 FYNNEI. Trimming stripped 6 bases from V and 9 bases from J, with 15 bases between.

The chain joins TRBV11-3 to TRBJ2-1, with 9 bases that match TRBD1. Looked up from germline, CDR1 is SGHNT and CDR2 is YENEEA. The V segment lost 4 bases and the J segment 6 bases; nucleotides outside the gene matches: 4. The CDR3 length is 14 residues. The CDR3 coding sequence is TGTGCCAGCAGCTCGGACAGGGGAGGCAATGAGCAGTTCTTC. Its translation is CASSSDRGGNEQFF.

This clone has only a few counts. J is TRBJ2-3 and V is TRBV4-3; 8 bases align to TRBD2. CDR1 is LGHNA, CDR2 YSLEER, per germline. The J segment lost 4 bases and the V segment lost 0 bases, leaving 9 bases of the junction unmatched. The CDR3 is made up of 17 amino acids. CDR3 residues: CASSQDYRTSSADTQYF. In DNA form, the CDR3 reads TGCGCCAGCAGCCAAGATTACAGGACTAGCTCGGCAGATACGCAGTATTTT.

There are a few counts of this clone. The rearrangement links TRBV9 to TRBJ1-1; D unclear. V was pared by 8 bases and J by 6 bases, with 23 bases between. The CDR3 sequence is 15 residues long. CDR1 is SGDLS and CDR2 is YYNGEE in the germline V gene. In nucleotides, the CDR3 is TGTGCCAGTTCCATGACATCGGCGGGTGAGGCTGAAGCTTTCTTT. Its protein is CASSMTSAGEAEAFF.